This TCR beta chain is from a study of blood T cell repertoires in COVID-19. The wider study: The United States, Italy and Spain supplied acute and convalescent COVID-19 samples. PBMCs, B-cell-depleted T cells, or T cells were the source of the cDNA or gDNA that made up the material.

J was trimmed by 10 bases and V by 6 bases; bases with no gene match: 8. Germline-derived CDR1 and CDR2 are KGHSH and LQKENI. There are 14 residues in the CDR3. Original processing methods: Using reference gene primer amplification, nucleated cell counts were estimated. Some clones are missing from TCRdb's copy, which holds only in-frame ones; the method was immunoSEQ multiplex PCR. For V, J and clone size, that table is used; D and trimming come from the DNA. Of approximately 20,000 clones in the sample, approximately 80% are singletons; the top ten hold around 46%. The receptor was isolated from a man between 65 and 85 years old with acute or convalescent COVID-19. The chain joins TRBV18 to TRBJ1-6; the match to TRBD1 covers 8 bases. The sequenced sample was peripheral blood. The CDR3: CASSPGTGHSPLHF. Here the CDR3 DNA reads TGTGCCAGCTCTCCCGGGACAGGTCACTCACCCCTCCACTTT. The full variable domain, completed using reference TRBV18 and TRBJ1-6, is NAGVMQNPRHLVRRRGQEARLRCSPMKGHSHVYWYRQLPEEGLKFMVYLQKENIIDESGMPKERFSAEFPKEGPSILRIQQVVRGDSAAYFCASSPGTGHSPLHFGNGTRLTVT.